The 29 T cell receptor beta chains in this list originate from one sample, sequenced in a study of tumor-infiltrating lymphocytes in localized non-small cell lung cancer. Repertoires were generated with immunoSEQ multiplex PCR, while TCRdb's copy carries only in-frame clones and drops some. The sample holds fewer than 12,000 clones, about 69% seen once. The sequenced material came from lung tumor tissue. These TCRs come from a human donor with non-small cell lung cancer.

The genes are TRBV5-6 and TRBJ1-1; 9 nucleotides agree with TRBD1. This CDR3 is 14 amino acids long. From germline, CDR1 is SGHDT and CDR2 YYEEEE. V was pared by 5 bases and J by 6 bases, with 8 bases of the junction left unmatched. This CDR3 reads CASRPLTGGSEAFF. The CDR3 DNA follows: TGTGCCAGCAGACCCCTTACAGGGGGCTCTGAAGCTTTCTTT.

The chain couples TRBV25-1 to TRBJ1-1; D is unresolved. The V and J ends lost 10 bases and 4 bases respectively, with 10 bases between them. The CDR3 runs 11 residues. Germline CDR1 MGHDK, CDR2 SYGVNS. CDR3 region: CATDGVTEAFF. DNA of the CDR3: TGTGCCACCGATGGAGTCACTGAAGCTTTCTTT.

The chain uses TRBV27 and TRBJ2-7; 8 bases match TRBD1. CDR1 is MNHEY and CDR2 is SMNVEV in the germline V gene (reference sequence). Trimming removed 4 bases from V and 3 bases from J; junction bases left unmatched: 8. The CDR3 runs 15 residues. The CDR3 nucleotides are TGTGCCAGCAGTTCCCCAGGACAGGGTTTCTACGAGCAGTACTTC. It specifies CASSSPGQGFYEQYF.

This clone has a handful of counts. The chain couples TRBV10-2 to TRBJ1-5; 9 bases are a match to TRBD1. The CDR3 consists of 18 residues. V was clipped by 3 bases and J by 2 bases; unmatched bases: 11. Germline values: CDR1 WSHSY, CDR2 SAAADI. The CDR3 nucleotides read TGCGCCAGCAGTGATGGACAGGGGTCTGTTGTGGGCAATCAGCCCCAGCATTTT. This gives the protein CASSDGQGSVVGNQPQHF.

This clone is labeled medium-sized (0.01 to 0.1%). CDR3 loop: CASSRVGTMNTEAFF. CDR3 bases: TGCGCCAGCAGCCGGGTTGGGACAATGAACACTGAAGCTTTCTTT. The rearrangement links TRBV4-3 to TRBJ1-1, with D possibly matching TRBD1 (6 bases). The V end was cut by 4 bases, the J end by 0 bases, with 12 bases between. Germline-derived CDR1 and CDR2 are LGHNA and YSLEER. The CDR3 contains 15 residues.

This rearrangement joins TRBV6-6 to TRBJ2-7; D is unresolved. Germline V CDR1 and CDR2: MNHNY, SVGAGI (reference sequence). Trimming shortened V by 6 bases and J by 2 bases, and 8 bases separated the two germline ends. The CDR3 has 12 residues. For the CDR3, the DNA is TGTGCCAGCAGCAGACTTACCTACGAGCAGTACTTC. Translation gives CASSRLTYEQYF.

The chain combines TRBV25-1 with TRBJ2-5; D uncertain. The germline V and J ends were trimmed by 0 bases and 2 bases, with 7 bases remaining between them. Germline V gene sequence: CDR1 MGHDK, CDR2 SYGVNS. The CDR3 runs 14 residues. CDR3 region: CASSEYGHQETQYF. Here the CDR3 DNA reads TGTGCCAGCAGTGAATATGGCCATCAAGAGACCCAGTACTTC.

The chain is built from TRBV7-8 and TRBJ2-5; 7 positions match TRBD2. The V segment lost 5 bases and the J segment 5 bases; nucleotides outside the gene matches: 11. This CDR3 has 15 residues. The V gene's germline CDR1 is SGHVS and CDR2 FQNEAQ. The CDR3 sequence: CASSIQRGGRETQYF. CDR3 DNA sequence: TGTGCCAGCAGCATCCAGCGCGGGGGTCGGGAGACCCAGTACTTC.

The V gene is TRBV30, the J gene TRBJ1-1; no clear D. The germline V gene encodes CDR1 GTSNPN and CDR2 SVGIG (reference sequence). Trimming pared 6 bases from V and 0 bases from J, leaving 14 bases between. This CDR3 is 14 amino acids long. Here the CDR3 reads CACTKRNLNTEAFF. CDR3 coding DNA: TGTGCCTGCACAAAGCGGAACTTGAACACTGAAGCTTTCTTT. The variable domain in full, completed from reference TRBV30 and TRBJ1-1, reads SQTIHQWPATLVQPVGSPLSLECTVEGTSNPNLYWYRQAAGRGLQLLFYSVGIGQISSEVPQNLSASRPQDRQFILSSKKLLLSDSGFYLCACTKRNLNTEAFFGQGTRLTVV.

This chain connects TRBV18 to TRBJ2-3, with 7 bases aligning to TRBD2. CDR1 and CDR2 from the germline V gene are KGHSH and LQKENI. This CDR3 comprises 16 residues. V gave up 2 bases and J gave up 7 bases; unmatched junction bases: 12. In DNA form, the CDR3 reads TGTGCCAGCTCACCAACAAACCCCGGGACTACCTATACGCAGTATTTT. It specifies CASSPTNPGTTYTQYF.

The chain couples TRBV27 to TRBJ1-2, with TRBD1 identical over 10 bases. This CDR3 has 18 amino acids. The trim removed 8 bases at V and 5 bases at J, leaving 20 bases unmatched. Germline-derived CDR1 and CDR2 are MNHEY and SMNVEV (reference sequence). The CDR3 loop reads CASSPDPPVRTGGYGYTF. In DNA form, the CDR3 reads TGTGCCAGCTCCCCGGACCCCCCGGTGAGGACAGGGGGTTATGGCTACACCTTC.

The CDR3 loop is CAISERTSGVYEQYF. The CDR3 DNA sequence: TGTGCCATCAGTGAGCGGACTAGCGGGGTATACGAGCAGTACTTC. This sequence joins TRBV10-3 and TRBJ2-7; TRBD2 agrees at 12 bases. The CDR3 consists of 15 residues. The V gene's germline CDR1 is ENHRY and CDR2 SYGVKD. V lost 2 bases, J lost 4 bases, and 3 bases stayed unmatched.

The chain carries TRBV12-5 and TRBJ2-3; 9 bases fit TRBD2. CDR1 LGHNT and CDR2 FRNRAP come from the germline V gene. The CDR3 totals 19 residues. V was clipped by 0 bases and J by 4 bases; unmatched bases: 14. The CDR3: CASGLVRWREGPGADTQYF. The CDR3 DNA follows: TGTGCTAGTGGTTTGGTACGATGGCGGGAGGGCCCCGGGGCAGATACGCAGTATTTT.

V gene TRBV2 combines with J gene TRBJ2-7; 14 nucleotides align to TRBD2. V gave up 10 bases and J gave up 3 bases; unmatched junction bases: 20. From germline, CDR1 is SNHLY and CDR2 FYNNEI. This CDR3 is 19 amino acids long. Here the CDR3 DNA reads TGTGCCATTCATCCCTCCGGGGGGACTAGCGGGAGCCAAGTCTACGAGCAGTACTTC. Translated: CAIHPSGGTSGSQVYEQYF. The complete variable domain, with remaining parts taken from reference TRBV2 and TRBJ2-7, reads EPEVTQTPSHQVTQMGQEVILRCVPISNHLYFYWYRQILGQKVEFLVSFYNNEISEKSEIFDDQFSVERPDGSNFTLKIRSTKLEDSAMYFCAIHPSGGTSGSQVYEQYFGPGTRLTVT.

The chain couples TRBV29-1 to TRBJ1-2; TRBD1 aligns across 7 bases. The germline V gene has CDR1 SQVTM and CDR2 ANQGSEA. The CDR3 sequence is 12 residues long. Losses at the gene ends were 4 bases for V and 4 bases for J; bases not matched to a gene: 3. CDR3 residues: CSVADRLYGYTF. The CDR3 DNA reads TGCAGCGTTGCGGACAGGCTCTATGGCTACACCTTC.

This chain connects TRBV5-1 to TRBJ2-5; D is possibly TRBD1 (5 bases). V shed 2 bases and J shed 5 bases, with 13 bases lying between them. Germline assignment: CDR1 SGHRS and CDR2 YFSETQ. This CDR3 has 14 amino acids. CDR3 residues: CASSFLGAGETQYF. CDR3 nucleotide sequence: TGCGCCAGCAGCTTTCTAGGGGCCGGGGAGACCCAGTACTTC.

The chain couples TRBV14 to TRBJ2-1; weak D call: TRBD2 (6 bases). This CDR3 is built from 16 residues. CDR1 SGHDN and CDR2 FVKESK come from the germline V gene. Trimming stripped 2 bases from V and 2 bases from J, with 13 bases between. The CDR3 is CASSQTGGSAYNEQFF. The CDR3 coding sequence is TGTGCCAGCAGCCAAACCGGAGGGTCCGCCTACAATGAGCAGTTCTTC.

The V and J genes are TRBV18 and TRBJ2-1; 12 nucleotides agree with TRBD2. This CDR3 has 16 residues. The V gene end was trimmed by 0 bases and the J gene end by 9 bases; junction bases not matched to a gene: 6. The germline V gene encodes CDR1 KGHSH and CDR2 LQKENI. The CDR3 loop is CASSPPSSGGAVEQFF. As DNA, the CDR3 is TGTGCCAGCTCACCACCATCTAGCGGGGGGGCGGTTGAGCAGTTCTTC. The full variable domain, its missing parts supplied by reference TRBV18 and TRBJ2-1, is NAGVMQNPRHLVRRRGQEARLRCSPMKGHSHVYWYRQLPEEGLKFMVYLQKENIIDESGMPKERFSAEFPKEGPSILRIQQVVRGDSAAYFCASSPPSSGGAVEQFFGPGTRLTVL.

The chain couples TRBV6-5 to TRBJ1-2; the D is unclear. CDR1 MNHEY and CDR2 SVGAGI come from the germline V gene. The V gene lost 2 bases and the J gene lost 4 bases, with 14 bases spanning the gap. The CDR3 has 15 amino acids. The CDR3 DNA follows: TGTGCCAGCAGTTACCCGAGAGGGTTAGCCTATGGCTACACCTTC. Translated: CASSYPRGLAYGYTF.

V is TRBV7-2 and J is TRBJ2-1; tentatively, D is TRBD1 (6 bases). This CDR3 has 17 amino acids. With 5 bases removed from V and 1 base from J, the gap between germline ends came to 18 bases. The V gene's germline CDR1 is SGHTA and CDR2 FQGNSA. CDR3 region: CASSQGSSGRSYNEQFF. As DNA, the CDR3 is TGTGCCAGCAGCCAGGGGTCGAGCGGAAGATCCTACAATGAGCAGTTCTTC.

CDR3 protein: CATSLSRDTRGYTF. CDR3 sequence (DNA): TGTGCCACCAGCCTCAGCCGGGACACACGAGGCTACACCTTC. V is TRBV15 and J is TRBJ1-2; weak D call: TRBD1 (6 bases). V was trimmed by 5 bases and J by 8 bases, leaving 18 bases between them. The CDR3 consists of 14 residues. Germline CDR1 is LNHNV and CDR2 is YYDKDF (reference sequence).

The chain is built from TRBV7-2 and TRBJ1-2; 10 bases map to TRBD1. J gave up 6 bases and V 7 bases, and 8 bases lay outside the gene matches. This CDR3 is 14 amino acids long. Germline CDR1 reads SGHTA; CDR2 reads FQGNSA. The CDR3 region is CASTWGQGRHGYTF. The DNA for the CDR3 is TGTGCCAGCACCTGGGGACAGGGGAGACATGGCTACACCTTC.

This clone is medium-sized within its sample. The chain is built from TRBV11-2 and TRBJ1-2, with D possibly TRBD1 on 5 matching bases. This CDR3 has 12 residues. V was trimmed by 0 bases and J by 9 bases, leaving 8 bases between them. Germline lookup yields CDR1 SGHAT and CDR2 FQNNGV. Here the CDR3 reads CASSLDRGSYTF. The CDR3 region has the DNA TGTGCCAGCAGCTTAGATCGGGGCAGCTACACCTTC.

Judged by abundance, this clone is medium-sized. The chain has TRBV9 and TRBJ2-5; 12 bases agree with TRBD2. With V trimmed by 1 base and J by 5 bases, 15 bases remained unmatched. The CDR3 sequence is 19 residues long. Germline V gives CDR1 SGDLS, CDR2 YYNGEE. CDR3 residues: CASSVSGASGRASYETQYF. The CDR3 DNA follows: TGTGCCAGCAGCGTATCCGGGGCTAGCGGGAGGGCCTCGTATGAGACCCAGTACTTC.

This chain joins TRBV7-6 and TRBJ1-1; D is undetermined. The V end lost 6 bases, the J end lost 0 bases, and 8 bases lay between the germline ends. The CDR3 is 13 residues long. The V gene's germline CDR1 is SGHVS and CDR2 FNYEAQ. The CDR3: CASSHDLNTEAFF. Here the CDR3 DNA reads TGTGCCAGCAGTCACGATTTGAACACTGAAGCTTTCTTT.

The chain has TRBV10-2 and TRBJ2-7; D is unresolved. V lost 4 bases and J lost 5, with 12 bases in between. Germline CDR1 is WSHSY and CDR2 is SAAADI. The CDR3 loop spans 13 amino acids. CDR3 nucleotide sequence: TGCGCCAGCAGTGGTCGTTTTACCAACGAGCAGTACTTC. Translating it yields CASSGRFTNEQYF.

The rearrangement uses TRBV7-2 and TRBJ2-6; possibly TRBD1 for D (6 bases). Trimming stripped 5 bases from V and 2 bases from J, with 13 bases between. The CDR3 contains 16 residues. Germline CDR1 and CDR2: SGHTA and FQGNSA. The CDR3 reads CASSSSGTPGANVLTF. CDR3 DNA: TGTGCCAGCAGCAGCTCCGGGACACCTGGGGCCAACGTCCTGACTTTC.

The gene calls are TRBV7-2 and TRBJ2-7; D is perhaps TRBD1 or TRBD2 (6 bases each). Per the germline V gene, CDR1 is SGHTA and CDR2 is FQGNSA. Trimming cost V 4 bases and J 2 bases, with 21 bases left between them. The CDR3 consists of 17 residues. In DNA, the CDR3 is TGTGCCAGCAGCTGGAGGGCAGGGGCAGGGAGCCCCTACGAGCAGTACTTC. This gives the protein CASSWRAGAGSPYEQYF.

This clone showed up just a few times. The chain uses TRBV5-5 and TRBJ1-5; D call uncertain. Trimming cost V 4 bases and J 5 bases, with 10 bases left between them. The CDR3 extends over 13 amino acids. Looked up from germline, CDR1 is SGHKS and CDR2 is YYEKEE (reference sequence). The CDR3 loop is CASSPSGDQPQHF. In nucleotides, the CDR3 is TGTGCCAGCAGCCCCTCTGGGGATCAGCCCCAGCATTTT.